The T cell receptor beta chain described here comes from a study of Graves' ophthalmopathy and Graves' hyperthyroidism. Study outcomes and limitations: Its predictions of ophthalmopathy progression gave the model 55% to 71% sensitivity and 72% to 85% specificity.

V dropped 3 bases and J dropped 6; count of bases not matched to a gene: 7. The CDR3 loop spans 14 amino acids. The germline gives CDR1 DFQATT, CDR2 SNEGSKA (reference sequence). This clonotype was counted between two and nine times. Its target is not known. For repertoire sequencing, the TCR beta CDR3 regions were amplified from RNA transcripts. First-round RT-PCR with HTBI primers preceded a second-round multiplex PCR. TCRdb re-called the multiplex PCR reads through MiXCR, storing one row per CDR3 protein. The sample carries approximately 700,000 distinct CDR3 sequences, roughly 40% recorded once. Material: peripheral blood. The clonotype was recovered from an adult man with Graves' ophthalmopathy. The chain links TRBV20-1 to TRBJ2-3; TRBD2 aligns across 9 bases. The CDR3 coding sequence is TGCAGTGCTAGCCCCAGCGGGGGGTGGGATACGCAGTATTTT. This gives the protein CSASPSGGWDTQYF.